This T cell receptor (beta chain) was sequenced during a study of OX40 agonist ivuxolimab in advanced cancers. This CDR3 is built from 14 residues. CDR1 and CDR2 (germline): SQVTM, ANQGSEA. The junction had 7 bases not matched to a gene; V was cut back by 6 bases and J by 2 bases. Profiled with immunoSEQ multiplex PCR; TCRdb holds only in-frame clones, not every one. The table lists just over 50,000 clones, 88% of them singletons. The sequencing here drew on CD4+ or CD8+ T cells sorted from blood, taken in a trial of the OX40 agonist ivuxolimab. The receptor comes from an adult with an advanced solid tumor such as melanoma, head and neck, liver or kidney cancer. The chain links TRBV29-1 to TRBJ1-5, with TRBD1 matching over 7 bases. CDR3: CSVRTGTGNQPQHF. The CDR3 nucleotides read TGCAGCGTGAGAACCGGGACAGGCAATCAGCCCCAGCATTTT.